These 10 T cell receptor beta chains were sequenced from one sample in a study of PD-L1 blockade in urothelial cancer (dated by TCRdb to about 2017). This specimen's time point label, per the study, means: pretreatment peripheral blood. The library was obtained by the immunoSEQ multiplex PCR assay. TCRdb took over this immuneACCESS table, retaining in-frame rearrangements with V and J assigned. Such tables are incomplete; in checked studies, under half of the missing clones stem from an unresolved V gene, and the remainder is unexplained. This sample gives some 87,000 clones in total; around 90% of them show up just once. Together, the top ten hold more than 1.5% of the sample. The material was PBMCs, obtained around atezolizumab (anti-PD-L1) treatment. The receptor source for this set is a man aged 60 to 69 with urothelial cancer.

The chain couples TRBV5-1 to TRBJ1-1, with 7 positions matching TRBD1. The J segment lost 0 bases and the V segment lost 4 bases, leaving 6 bases of the junction unmatched. Germline CDR1 SGHRS, CDR2 YFSETQ. The CDR3 length is 15 residues. Here the CDR3 reads CASSKTTGMNTEAFF. As DNA, the CDR3 is TGCGCCAGCAGCAAAACGACAGGGATGAACACTGAAGCTTTCTTT.

The rearrangement joins TRBV5-1 to TRBJ2-5, with 8 nucleotides matching TRBD2. The CDR3 has 15 amino acids. The V and J ends lost 4 bases and 5 bases, in that order; junction bases with no gene match: 10. Germline CDR1 SGHRS, CDR2 YFSETQ. The CDR3 loop reads CASSPTSVGGETQYF. The CDR3 DNA sequence: TGCGCCAGCAGCCCGACTAGCGTTGGTGGGGAGACCCAGTACTTC.

This rearrangement joins TRBV5-1 to TRBJ2-3, with D hard to call. From germline, CDR1 is SGHRS and CDR2 YFSETQ. Trimming took off 4 bases at V and 1 base at J, with 10 bases between the two ends. CDR3 size: 14 residues. In DNA, the CDR3 is TGCGCCAGCAGCCTCCCTACCGGCACAGATACGCAGTATTTT. Translation: CASSLPTGTDTQYF.

The J gene is TRBJ1-2, the V gene TRBV6-6; 7 bases map to TRBD1. The V and J ends lost 2 bases and 4 bases, in that order; junction bases with no gene match: 10. This CDR3 is built from 16 residues. The germline V gene encodes CDR1 MNHNY and CDR2 SVGAGI (reference sequence). CDR3 DNA: TGTGCCAGCAGTTACCATCTGGGACAGCAGTCCTATGGCTACACCTTC. It yields the protein CASSYHLGQQSYGYTF.

The chain employs TRBV9 and TRBJ2-3; D is possibly TRBD2 (5 bases). The CDR3 consists of 15 residues. Germline loops: CDR1 SGDLS, CDR2 YYNGEE. The V end lost 0 bases, the J end lost 1 base, and 9 bases lay between the germline ends. As DNA, the CDR3 is TGTGCCAGCAGCGTAGCCGGGAAGGGCACAGATACGCAGTATTTT. It yields the protein CASSVAGKGTDTQYF.

The count of this clone is one. The V and J genes are TRBV5-3 and TRBJ2-1, with 14 bases fitting TRBD2. TRBV5-3 is reported as an ORF; its role is uncertain. This CDR3 has 16 amino acids. V was clipped by 4 bases and J by 0 bases; unmatched bases: 0. The CDR3 DNA sequence: TGTGCCAGAAGCGGGACTAGCGGGAGCTCCTACAATGAGCAGTTCTTC. Translated: CARSGTSGSSYNEQFF.

The V gene is TRBV19, the J gene TRBJ1-2; a possible D gene is TRBD1 (5 bases). The V gene's germline CDR1 is LNHDA and CDR2 SQIVND (reference sequence). Trimming took off 8 bases at V and 3 bases at J, with 16 bases between the two ends. The CDR3 runs 14 residues. The CDR3 nucleotides read TGTGCCAGTCTGACCCCAGGGAGGGACTATGGCTACACCTTC. Its protein product is CASLTPGRDYGYTF.

The chain uses TRBV28 and TRBJ1-2; 7 bases are a match to TRBD1. Germline values: CDR1 MDHEN, CDR2 SYDVKM. V lost 6 bases, J lost 4 bases, and 8 bases stayed unmatched. CDR3 length equals 14 residues. In DNA, the CDR3 is TGTGCCAGCAGAACTAGGGGGCCTGGCTATGGCTACACCTTC. It is translated as CASRTRGPGYGYTF.

The chain couples TRBV6-1 to TRBJ2-7, with TRBD2 matching over 10 bases. This CDR3 has 14 amino acids. After removal of 4 bases from V and 10 bases from J, the junction contained 10 bases not matched to a gene. CDR1 is MNHNS, CDR2 SASEGT, per germline. CDR3 in amino acids: CASSGTSGPTKQYF. The CDR3 DNA reads as TGTGCCAGCAGTGGGACTAGCGGACCTACGAAACAGTACTTC.

This chain links TRBV27 with TRBJ2-2; D might be TRBD1 (5 bases). V lost 3 bases and J lost 7, with 9 bases in between. CDR1 and CDR2 (germline): MNHEY, SMNVEV (reference sequence). The CDR3 covers 13 residues. This CDR3 is CASSFLGVGELFF. CDR3 DNA: TGTGCCAGCAGTTTCCTAGGGGTCGGGGAGCTGTTTTTT.